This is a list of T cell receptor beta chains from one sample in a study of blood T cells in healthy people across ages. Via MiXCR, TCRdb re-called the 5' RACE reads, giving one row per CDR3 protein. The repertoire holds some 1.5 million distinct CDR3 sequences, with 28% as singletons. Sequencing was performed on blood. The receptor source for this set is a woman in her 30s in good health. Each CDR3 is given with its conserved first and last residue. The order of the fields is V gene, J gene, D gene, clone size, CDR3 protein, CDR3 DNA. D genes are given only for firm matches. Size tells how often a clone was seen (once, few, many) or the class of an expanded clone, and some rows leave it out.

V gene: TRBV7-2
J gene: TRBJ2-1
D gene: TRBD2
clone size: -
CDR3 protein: CAGSSPGLAGGGNEQFF
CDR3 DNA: TGTGCCGGCAGTTCCCCGGGACTAGCGGGAGGGGGCAATGAGCAGTTCTTC

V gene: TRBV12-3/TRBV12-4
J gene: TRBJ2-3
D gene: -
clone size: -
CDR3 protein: CASSTYRVSAADTQYF
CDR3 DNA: TGTGCCAGCAGTACCTACAGGGTGTCAGCGGCAGATACGCAGTATTTT

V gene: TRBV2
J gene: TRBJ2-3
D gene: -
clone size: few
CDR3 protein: CASSRDKRTDTQYF
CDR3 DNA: TGTGCCAGCAGCCGGGACAAAAGGACAGATACGCAGTATTTT

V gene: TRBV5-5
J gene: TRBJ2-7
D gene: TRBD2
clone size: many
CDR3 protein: CASSFLAGGEYEQYF
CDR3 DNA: TGTGCCAGCAGCTTTTTGGCGGGAGGGGAATACGAGCAGTACTTC

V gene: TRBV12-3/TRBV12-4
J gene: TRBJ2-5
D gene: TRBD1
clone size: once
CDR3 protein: CASRRGQGVNEQYF
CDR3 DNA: TGTGCCAGCAGGCGGGGACAGGGCGTCAATGAGCAGTACTTC

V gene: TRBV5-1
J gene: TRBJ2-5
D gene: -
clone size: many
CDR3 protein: CASSAGGGAQETQYF
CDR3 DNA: TGCGCCAGCAGCGCCGGAGGCGGGGCCCAAGAGACCCAGTACTTC

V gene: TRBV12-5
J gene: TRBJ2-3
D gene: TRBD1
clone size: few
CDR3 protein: CASGKSTGNTDTQYF
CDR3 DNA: TGTGCTAGTGGGAAATCGACAGGGAATACAGATACGCAGTATTTT

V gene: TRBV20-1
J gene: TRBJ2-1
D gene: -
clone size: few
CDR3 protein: CSARVLGDNEQFF
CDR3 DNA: TGCAGTGCTAGAGTGCTAGGGGACAATGAGCAGTTCTTC

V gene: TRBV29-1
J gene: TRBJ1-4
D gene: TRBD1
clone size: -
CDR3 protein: CSVEQGADEKLFF
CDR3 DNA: TGCAGCGTTGAACAGGGGGCGGATGAAAAACTGTTTTTT

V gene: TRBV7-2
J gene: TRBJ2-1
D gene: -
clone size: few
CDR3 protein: CATRRVVDEQFF
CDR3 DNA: TGTGCCACTAGGAGGGTGGTGGATGAGCAGTTCTTC

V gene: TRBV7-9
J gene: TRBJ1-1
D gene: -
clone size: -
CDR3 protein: CASSSREIEAFF
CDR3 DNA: TGTGCCAGCAGCTCCAGGGAGATTGAAGCTTTCTTT

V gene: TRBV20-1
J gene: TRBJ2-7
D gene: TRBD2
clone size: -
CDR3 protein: CSAREGGSNYEQYF
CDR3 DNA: TGCAGTGCTAGAGAAGGCGGGAGCAACTACGAGCAGTACTTC

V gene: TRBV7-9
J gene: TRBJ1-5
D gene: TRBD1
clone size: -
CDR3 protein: CASSTDRDGNQPQHF
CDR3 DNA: TGTGCCAGCAGCACCGACAGGGATGGCAATCAGCCCCAGCATTTT

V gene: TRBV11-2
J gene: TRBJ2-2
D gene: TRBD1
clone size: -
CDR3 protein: CASSFGQGASTGELFF
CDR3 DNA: TGTGCCAGCAGCTTTGGACAGGGGGCGAGTACCGGGGAGCTGTTTTTT

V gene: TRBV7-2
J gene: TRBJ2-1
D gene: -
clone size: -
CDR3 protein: CASSIPGTPYNEQFF
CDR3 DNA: TGTGCCAGCAGCATACCAGGGACACCTTACAATGAGCAGTTCTTC

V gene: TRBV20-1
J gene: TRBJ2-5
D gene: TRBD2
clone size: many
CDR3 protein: CSASGLAGALQETQYF
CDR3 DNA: TGCAGTGCTTCGGGACTAGCGGGGGCCCTCCAAGAGACCCAGTACTTC

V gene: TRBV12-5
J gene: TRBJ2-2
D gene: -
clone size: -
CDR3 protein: CASGIEGAGELFF
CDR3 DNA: TGTGCTAGTGGTATCGAGGGGGCCGGGGAGCTGTTTTTT

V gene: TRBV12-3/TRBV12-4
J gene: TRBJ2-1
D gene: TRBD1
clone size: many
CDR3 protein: CASSLTGQGLYNEQFF
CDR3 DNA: TGTGCCAGCAGTCTAACGGGACAGGGGCTCTACAATGAGCAGTTCTTC

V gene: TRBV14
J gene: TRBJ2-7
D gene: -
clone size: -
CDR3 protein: CASSSRSDGLSYEQYF
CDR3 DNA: TGTGCCAGCAGCTCCCGATCGGACGGCCTCTCCTACGAGCAGTACTTC

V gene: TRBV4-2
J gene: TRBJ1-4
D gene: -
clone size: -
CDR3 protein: CASGQDAEKLFF
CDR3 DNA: TGTGCCAGCGGCCAAGACGCTGAAAAACTGTTTTTT

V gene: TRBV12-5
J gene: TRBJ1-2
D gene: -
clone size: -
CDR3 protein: CAPPGVHGYTF
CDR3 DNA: TGTGCCCCCCCCGGGGTGCATGGCTACACCTTC

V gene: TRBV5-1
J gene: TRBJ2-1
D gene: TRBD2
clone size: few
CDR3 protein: CASSVSSGRVSSEQFF
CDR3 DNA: TGCGCCAGCAGCGTGTCTAGCGGGAGGGTATCAAGTGAGCAGTTCTTC

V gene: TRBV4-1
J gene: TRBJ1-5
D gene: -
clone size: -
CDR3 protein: CASSQDVKPPQHF
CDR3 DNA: TGCGCCAGCAGCCAAGACGTCAAGCCGCCCCAGCATTTT

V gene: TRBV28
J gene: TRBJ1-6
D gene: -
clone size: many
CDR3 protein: CASSLSRGSSPLHF
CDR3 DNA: TGTGCCAGCAGTTTATCGAGGGGGAGCTCACCCCTCCACTTT

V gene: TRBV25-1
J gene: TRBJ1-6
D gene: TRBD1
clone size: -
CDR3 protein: CASSDSTGGASPLHF
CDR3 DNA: TGTGCCAGCAGTGATTCGACAGGGGGAGCATCACCCCTCCACTTT

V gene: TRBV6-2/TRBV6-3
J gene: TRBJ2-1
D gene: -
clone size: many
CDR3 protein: CASSWANYNEQFF
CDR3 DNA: TGTGCCAGCAGTTGGGCCAACTACAATGAGCAGTTCTTC

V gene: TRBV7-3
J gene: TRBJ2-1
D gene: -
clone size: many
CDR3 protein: CASSLTAGSSYNEQFF
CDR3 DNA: TGTGCCAGCAGCTTAACCGCGGGTTCCTCCTACAATGAGCAGTTCTTC

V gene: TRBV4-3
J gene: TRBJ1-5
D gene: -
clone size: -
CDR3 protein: CACSQDLSQPQHF
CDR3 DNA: TGCGCCTGCAGCCAAGATTTAAGTCAGCCCCAGCATTTT

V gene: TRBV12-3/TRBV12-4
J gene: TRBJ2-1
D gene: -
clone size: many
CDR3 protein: CASSPVSSYNEQFF
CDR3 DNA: TGTGCCAGCAGCCCAGTAAGCTCCTACAATGAGCAGTTCTTC

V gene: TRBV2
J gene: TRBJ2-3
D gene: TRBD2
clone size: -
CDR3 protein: CASRDQLAGGLDTQYF
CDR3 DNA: TGTGCCAGCAGGGATCAACTAGCGGGGGGGCTAGATACGCAGTATTTT

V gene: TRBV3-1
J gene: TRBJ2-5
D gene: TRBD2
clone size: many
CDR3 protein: CASRTSGGPQETQYF
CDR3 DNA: TGTGCCAGCAGGACTAGCGGGGGGCCCCAAGAGACCCAGTACTTC

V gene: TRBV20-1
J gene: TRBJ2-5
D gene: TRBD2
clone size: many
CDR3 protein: CSAPLGGETQYF
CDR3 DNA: TGCAGTGCCCCCCTGGGGGGGGAGACCCAGTACTTC

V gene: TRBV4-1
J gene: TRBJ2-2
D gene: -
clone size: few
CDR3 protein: CASSRAVGGRADTGELFF
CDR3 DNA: TGCGCCAGCAGCCGGGCTGTTGGTGGCAGGGCGGACACCGGGGAGCTGTTTTTT

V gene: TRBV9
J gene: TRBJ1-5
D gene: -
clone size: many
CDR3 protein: CASSVDGAGFQPQHF
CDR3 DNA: TGTGCCAGCAGCGTAGACGGGGCTGGGTTTCAGCCCCAGCATTTT

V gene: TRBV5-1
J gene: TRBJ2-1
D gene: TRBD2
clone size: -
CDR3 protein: CASSPYGAGGPDEQFF
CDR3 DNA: TGCGCCAGCAGCCCCTATGGGGCGGGAGGGCCAGATGAGCAGTTCTTC

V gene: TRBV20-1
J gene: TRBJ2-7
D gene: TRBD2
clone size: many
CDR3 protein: CSALDGGGPYEQYF
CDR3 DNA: TGCAGTGCTCTTGATGGGGGAGGGCCGTACGAGCAGTACTTC

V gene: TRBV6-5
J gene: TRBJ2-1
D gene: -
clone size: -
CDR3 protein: CASTRTGEQFF
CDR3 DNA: TGTGCCAGCACCCGAACAGGGGAGCAGTTCTTC

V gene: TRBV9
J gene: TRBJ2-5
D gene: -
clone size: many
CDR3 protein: CASSVEGYGETQYF
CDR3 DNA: TGTGCCAGCAGCGTTGAGGGGTATGGGGAGACCCAGTACTTC

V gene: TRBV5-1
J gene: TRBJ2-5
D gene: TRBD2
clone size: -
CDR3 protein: CAGSPGGGGKETQYF
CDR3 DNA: TGCGCCGGCAGCCCTGGTGGCGGGGGGAAAGAGACCCAGTACTTC